This T cell receptor (beta chain) was profiled in a study of T cell repertoires in cytomegalovirus infection. V lost 4 bases to trimming and J lost 9 bases, with 13 bases between them. Germline V lookup: CDR1 SGHAT, CDR2 FQNNGV. The CDR3 covers 13 residues. One entry per CDR3 protein, called by TCRdb with MiXCR from the reads. The sample includes tens of thousands of distinct CDR3 sequences, under 55% of them seen just once. Of note for this clonotype: The target antigen is unknown.

The material sequenced was CD8+ T cells from cultured PBMCs, taken from culture after CMV antigen stimulation. The TCR comes from a human donor in good health (CMV status not recorded). Some clones in this sample may be carry-over from other donors' samples. This chain joins TRBV11-2 and TRBJ2-1; D remains ambiguous. The CDR3 here is CASSSDPLGEQFF. CDR3 DNA: TGTGCCAGCAGCTCGGACCCCCTGGGTGAGCAGTTCTTC.